This T cell receptor (beta chain) was captured in a study of OX40 agonist ivuxolimab in advanced cancers. Findings and limits, study-wide: By week 6 at 0.1 to 3.0 mg/kg, blood CD4+ and CD8+ T cells had expanded clonally.

Sequenced by immunoSEQ multiplex PCR; TCRdb stores in-frame clones only, minus some. The table records under 65,000 clones, roughly nine tenths of them present only once. Germline CDR1 and CDR2: WSHSY and SAAADI. The CDR3 is made up of 16 amino acids. Trimming removed 1 base from V and 5 bases from J; junction bases left unmatched: 8. This clone occurred once. The antigen remains unidentified. This chain connects TRBV10-2 to TRBJ2-7; 10 nucleotides align to TRBD1. The sequence came from an adult with an advanced solid tumor such as melanoma, head and neck, liver or kidney cancer. The sample in question was CD4+ or CD8+ T cells sorted from blood, obtained in a trial of the OX40 agonist ivuxolimab. CDR3 sequence (DNA): TGCGCCAGCAGTGAGTATCGCGGGACAGGGGTCAACGAGCAGTACTTC. This translates into CASSEYRGTGVNEQYF.